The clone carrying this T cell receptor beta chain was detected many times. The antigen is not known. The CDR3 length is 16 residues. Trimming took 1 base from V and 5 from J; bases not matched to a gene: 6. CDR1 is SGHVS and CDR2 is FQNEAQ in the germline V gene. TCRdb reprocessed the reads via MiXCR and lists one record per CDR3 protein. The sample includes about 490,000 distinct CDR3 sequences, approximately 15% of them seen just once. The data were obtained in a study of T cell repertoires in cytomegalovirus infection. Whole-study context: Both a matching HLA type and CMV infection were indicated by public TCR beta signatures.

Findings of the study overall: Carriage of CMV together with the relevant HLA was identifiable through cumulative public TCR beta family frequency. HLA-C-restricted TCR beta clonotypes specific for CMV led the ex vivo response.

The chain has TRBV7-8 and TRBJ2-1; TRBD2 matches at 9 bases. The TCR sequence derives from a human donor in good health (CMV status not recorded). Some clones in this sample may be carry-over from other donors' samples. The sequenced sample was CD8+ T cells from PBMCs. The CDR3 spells CASSLGGLAADNEQFF. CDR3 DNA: TGTGCCAGCAGCTTAGGGGGACTAGCTGCAGACAATGAGCAGTTCTTC.